Listed here is a single TCR beta chain. The antigen remains undetermined. The V end lost 1 base, the J end lost 7 bases, and 11 bases lay between the germline ends. Germline lookup yields CDR1 LGHNA and CDR2 YNFKEQ. The CDR3 is 14 residues long. The data were taken from a study of PD-L1 blockade in urothelial cancer. General observations from the study: Tumor-associated clones in blood expanded more at 3 weeks in durable-benefit patients.

Repertoires were generated with immunoSEQ multiplex PCR, while TCRdb's copy carries only in-frame clones and drops some. The sample records roughly 90,000 clones, roughly 90% being singletons. Time point defined: pretreatment peripheral blood. The number of samples from each patient was between 1 and 8, taken pretreatment and on-treatment. The chain uses TRBV4-2 and TRBJ2-1; the D gene is possibly TRBD1 (5 bases). The source is a woman of 80 years or more with urothelial cancer. The input for sequencing was PBMCs, taken around atezolizumab (anti-PD-L1) treatment. In nucleotides, the CDR3 is TGTGCCAGCAGCCAAGGGGGCCCTGGGAATGAGCAGTTCTTC. Translation: CASSQGGPGNEQFF.